The rows below give T cell receptor beta chains drawn from one sample of a study of blood T cell repertoires in COVID-19. The repertoire was sequenced with immunoSEQ multiplex PCR; TCRdb's copy has only in-frame clones and lacks some. The sample comprises a few hundred thousand clones, about four fifths of which are singletons, and 3% to 4% rests with the top ten. Source material: peripheral blood. The receptors shown here come from a woman between 18 and 29 years old with acute or convalescent COVID-19. Both conserved end residues are part of each CDR3. A D gene is named only where the DNA matches it firmly. Some rows mark clone size as missing; the rest say once, few, many or name a class of expanded clone.

J gene	clone size	CDR3 length	D gene	V gene	CDR3 protein	CDR3 DNA
TRBJ1-1	.	14	.	TRBV15	CATSQDRLNTEAFF	TGTGCCACCAGCCAAGACAGGTTGAACACTGAAGCTTTCTTT
TRBJ2-5	.	14	TRBD2	TRBV2	CASSGTSGRETQYF	TGTGCCAGCAGCGGGACTAGCGGGAGGGAGACCCAGTACTTC
TRBJ2-1	few	16	TRBD2	TRBV19	CASSIGAGVPYNEQFF	TGTGCCAGTAGTATAGGTGCGGGAGTACCCTACAATGAGCAGTTCTTC
TRBJ1-1	.	14	TRBD1	TRBV5-4	CASSPGQGADEAFF	TGTGCCAGCAGCCCGGGACAGGGGGCGGATGAAGCTTTCTTT
TRBJ2-2	.	13	.	TRBV28	CASRTANTGELFF	TGTGCCAGCAGGACAGCGAACACCGGGGAGCTGTTTTTT
TRBJ1-1	.	14	.	TRBV18	CASSLSRMNTEAFF	TGTGCCAGCTCACTCTCTAGGATGAACACTGAAGCTTTCTTT
TRBJ1-2	.	15	TRBD1	TRBV5-8	CASSLGTGGGSGYTF	TGTGCCAGCAGCTTGGGGACAGGGGGAGGAAGTGGCTACACCTTC
TRBJ1-3	.	14	.	TRBV21-1	CASIREDSGNTIYF	TGTGCCAGCATTAGGGAGGACTCTGGAAACACCATATATTTT
TRBJ1-2	once	15	.	TRBV28	CASSLNSGALYGYTF	TGTGCCAGCAGTTTGAATTCAGGGGCCCTCTATGGCTACACCTTC
TRBJ1-2	.	15	.	TRBV7-9	CASSSAQGPGYGYTF	TGTGCCAGCAGTTCCGCCCAGGGGCCGGGGTATGGCTACACCTTC
TRBJ2-7	.	15	.	TRBV29-1	CSVEDPGSRDYEQYF	TGCAGCGTTGAAGATCCTGGTAGTCGGGACTACGAGCAGTACTTC
TRBJ1-3	few	17	.	TRBV11-2	CASSLVAVPNSGNTIYF	TGTGCCAGCAGCTTAGTGGCCGTTCCCAACTCTGGAAACACCATATATTTT
TRBJ2-7	.	12	TRBD2	TRBV28	CASRLAGDEQYF	TGTGCCAGCCGACTAGCGGGAGATGAGCAGTACTTC
TRBJ2-5	.	13	.	TRBV7-3	CASSWATQETQYF	TGTGCCAGCAGCTGGGCGACACAGGAGACCCAGTACTTC
TRBJ2-7	.	17	TRBD2	TRBV15	CATSRVFGLAGPYEQYF	TGTGCCACCAGCAGAGTATTCGGACTAGCGGGACCCTACGAGCAGTACTTC
TRBJ2-3	.	16	.	TRBV21-1	CASSKGGEGRTDTQYF	TGTGCCAGCAGCAAAGGCGGGGAGGGTCGCACAGATACGCAGTATTTT
TRBJ1-6	.	14	.	TRBV5-6	CASSLEQGYSPLHF	TGTGCCAGCAGCTTGGAACAGGGATATTCACCCCTCCACTTT
TRBJ1-4	few	14	.	TRBV19	CASSSGATNEKLFF	TGTGCCAGTAGCTCGGGAGCAACTAATGAAAAACTGTTTTTT
TRBJ2-1	.	15	.	TRBV27	CASSFEGGDYNEQFF	TGTGCCAGCAGTTTTGAGGGAGGCGACTACAATGAGCAGTTCTTC
TRBJ1-3	.	14	.	TRBV3-1/TRBV3-2	CASSVRDSGNTIYF	TGTGCCAGCAGTGTCAGGGACTCTGGAAACACCATATATTTT
TRBJ2-1	.	16	TRBD2	TRBV3-1/TRBV3-2	CASSQGIAAGNNEQFF	TGTGCCAGCAGCCAAGGAATAGCAGCGGGGAACAATGAGCAGTTCTTC
TRBJ1-2	.	12	.	TRBV29-1	CSAGDSVYGYTF	TGCAGCGCAGGCGACAGTGTATATGGCTACACCTTC
TRBJ2-1	.	14	.	TRBV7-3	CASSLTLESNEQFF	TGTGCCAGCAGCTTAACGTTGGAGAGCAATGAGCAGTTCTTC
TRBJ2-1	.	16	TRBD2	TRBV5-4	CASSLGLAGGPHEQFF	TGTGCCAGCAGCTTGGGACTAGCGGGAGGGCCGCATGAGCAGTTCTTC
TRBJ1-2	.	15	.	TRBV3-1/TRBV3-2	CASSPSWDKNYGYTF	TGTGCCAGCAGCCCGAGTTGGGACAAAAACTATGGCTACACCTTC
TRBJ2-6	few	19	.	TRBV14	CASSHISGVLFSGANVLTF	TGTGCCAGCAGCCATATTTCAGGGGTCTTGTTCTCTGGGGCCAACGTCCTGACTTTC
TRBJ1-3	.	14	.	TRBV5-1	CASSTGTVGNTIYF	TGCGCCAGCAGCACCGGTACTGTCGGAAACACCATATATTTT
TRBJ1-6	.	13	TRBD1	TRBV6-5	CAGTGGYNSPLHF	TGTGCCGGGACAGGGGGCTATAATTCACCCCTCCACTTT
TRBJ1-2	.	23	.	TRBV12-1	CASSFDRGGFVQGLTSENYGYTF	TGTGCCAGCAGCTTTGATCGCGGGGGATTCGTTCAGGGCCTGACTTCGGAAAACTATGGCTACACCTTC
TRBJ1-5	.	12	.	TRBV19	CASGGSNQPQHF	TGTGCCAGTGGGGGGTCCAATCAGCCCCAGCATTTT
TRBJ1-5	once	15	.	TRBV6-6	CASSLPTGGDQPQHF	TGTGCCAGCAGTCTACCAACGGGGGGCGATCAGCCCCAGCATTTT
TRBJ1-3	.	14	.	TRBV3-1/TRBV3-2	CASSQGDSGNTIYF	TGTGCCAGCAGCCAGGGCGACTCTGGAAACACCATATATTTT
TRBJ2-6	.	14	.	TRBV6-5	CASSTVSGANVLTF	TGTGCCAGCAGTACAGTTTCTGGGGCCAACGTCCTGACTTTC
TRBJ1-5	.	15	.	TRBV6-2/TRBV6-3	CASSDTGYSNQPQHF	TGTGCCAGCAGTGATACAGGCTATAGCAATCAGCCCCAGCATTTT
TRBJ1-4	.	15	TRBD1	TRBV28	CASSLRTGGYEKLFF	TGTGCCAGCAGCTTAAGGACAGGGGGCTATGAAAAACTGTTTTTT
TRBJ2-1	.	19	TRBD2	TRBV19	CASGGSGLAGGSSYNEQFF	TGTGCCAGTGGGGGATCCGGACTAGCGGGAGGATCTTCCTACAATGAGCAGTTCTTC
TRBJ2-1	.	13	.	TRBV7-8	CASSFLARDEQFF	TGTGCCAGCAGCTTTCTAGCCCGGGATGAGCAGTTCTTC